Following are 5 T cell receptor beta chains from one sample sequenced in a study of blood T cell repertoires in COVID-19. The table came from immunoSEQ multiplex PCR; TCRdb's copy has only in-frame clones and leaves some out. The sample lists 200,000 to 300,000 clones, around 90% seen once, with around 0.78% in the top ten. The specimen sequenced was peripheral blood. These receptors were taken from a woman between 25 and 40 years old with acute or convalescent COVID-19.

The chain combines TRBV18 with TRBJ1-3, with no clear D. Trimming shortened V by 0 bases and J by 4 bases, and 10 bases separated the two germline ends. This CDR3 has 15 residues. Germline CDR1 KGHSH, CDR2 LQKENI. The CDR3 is CASSPPKQYGNTIYF. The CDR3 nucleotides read TGTGCCAGCTCACCACCGAAACAGTACGGAAACACCATATATTTT.

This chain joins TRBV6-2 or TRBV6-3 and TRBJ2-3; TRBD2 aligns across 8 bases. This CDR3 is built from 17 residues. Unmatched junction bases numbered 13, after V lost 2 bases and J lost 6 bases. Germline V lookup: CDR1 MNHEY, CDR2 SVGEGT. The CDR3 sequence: CASSYGVGLGRVDTQYF. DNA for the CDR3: TGTGCCAGCAGTTACGGGGTGGGACTAGGGAGAGTGGATACGCAGTATTTT.

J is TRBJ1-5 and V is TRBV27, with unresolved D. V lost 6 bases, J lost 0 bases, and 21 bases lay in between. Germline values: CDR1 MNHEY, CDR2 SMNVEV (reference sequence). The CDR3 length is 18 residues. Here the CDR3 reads CASRATERADYSNQPQHF. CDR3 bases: TGTGCCAGCAGGGCGACCGAAAGAGCGGACTATAGCAATCAGCCCCAGCATTTT.

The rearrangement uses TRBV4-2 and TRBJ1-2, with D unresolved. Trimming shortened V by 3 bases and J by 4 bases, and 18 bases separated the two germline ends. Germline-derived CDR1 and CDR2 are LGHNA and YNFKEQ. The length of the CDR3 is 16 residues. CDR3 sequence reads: CASSQAGPQGSYGYTF. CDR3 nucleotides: TGTGCCAGCAGCCAGGCAGGCCCGCAAGGATCCTATGGCTACACCTTC.

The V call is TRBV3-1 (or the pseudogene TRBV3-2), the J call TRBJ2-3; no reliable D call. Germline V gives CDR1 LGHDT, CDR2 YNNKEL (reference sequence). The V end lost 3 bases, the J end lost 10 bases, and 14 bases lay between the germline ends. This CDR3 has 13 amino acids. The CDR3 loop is CASSQTRVPPQYF. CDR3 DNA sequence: TGTGCCAGCAGCCAGACCCGGGTTCCCCCGCAGTATTTT.